This T cell receptor beta chain was captured by sequencing in a study of shared clonotypes between healthy human individuals. Study at large: Per donor, three plates held CD4 naive cells, three held CD4 memory, two held CD8 naive and one held CD8 memory. Points from the study as a whole: It was only blood that was sampled, and tissue repertoires likely differ.

The CDR3 runs 16 residues. Looked up from germline, CDR1 is WNHNN and CDR2 is SYGVQD (reference sequence). After removal of 0 bases from V and 7 bases from J, the junction contained 6 bases not matched to a gene. In regard to this clone: Antigen specificity is unknown.

Each subset's genomic DNA was shared equally among a number of immunoSEQ plates. The method was immunoSEQ multiplex PCR; TCRdb's version includes in-frame clones alone and lacks a portion of them. The table lists around 600,000 clones, about 97% of them singletons. The chain couples TRBV10-1 to TRBJ2-1; the match to TRBD2 covers 10 bases. The material sequenced was naive CD4+ T cells sorted from blood. The subset denotes: CD45RA+ positively selected. The receptor was isolated from a woman in her 30s in good health. In nucleotides, the CDR3 is TGCGCCAGCAGTGAGTCCCAAGCGGGAGGGTCAAATGAGCAGTTCTTC. This sequence encodes CASSESQAGGSNEQFF.